This TCR beta chain comes out of a study of T cell changes during pregnancy in multiple sclerosis. Libraries were prepared by immunoSEQ multiplex PCR; TCRdb keeps only in-frame clonotypes and omits some of them. The table has about 100,000 clones, around nine tenths seen once. The V segment lost 6 bases and the J segment 8 bases; nucleotides outside the gene matches: 8. Germline V lookup: CDR1 MNHEY, CDR2 SMNVEV (reference sequence). The CDR3 extends over 14 amino acids. The sequence was collected from a female donor with multiple sclerosis, enrolled in a pregnancy study. This specimen consisted of peripheral blood, obtained in the second trimester of pregnancy. The V call is TRBV27, the J call TRBJ2-1; 9 nucleotides match TRBD2. This CDR3 is CASSGTSPRDEQFF. As DNA, the CDR3 is TGTGCCAGCAGCGGGACTAGCCCCCGTGATGAGCAGTTCTTC.